This TCR beta chain was recovered during a study of T cells in narcolepsy. On the study more broadly: Donors had narcolepsy type 1 or type 2, or were healthy controls. General study points: No autoreactive T cell clone sequences appeared in some memory CD4+ repertoires.

This table comes from immunoSEQ multiplex PCR, and its TCRdb copy is limited to in-frame clones, with some not included. The sample comprises 30,000 to 40,000 clones, about nine tenths of which are singletons, and roughly 0.8% rests with the top ten. On this clone itself: Its antigen is still unknown.

This CDR3 is 15 amino acids long. Germline CDR1 is SGHRS and CDR2 is YFSETQ. V trimming: 5 bases; J trimming: 2 bases; junction bases outside the gene matches: 7. The receptor's source is a human donor with narcolepsy. The specimen was CD45RA- memory CD4+ T cells from PBMCs. This chain links TRBV5-1 with TRBJ1-2; 9 positions agree with TRBD1. CDR3 sequence: CASRPPGQGNYGYTF. The CDR3 DNA sequence: TGCGCCAGCAGACCTCCGGGACAGGGAAACTATGGCTACACCTTC. The entire variable domain, with the rest obtained from reference TRBV5-1 and TRBJ1-2, is as follows: KAGVTQTPRYLIKTRGQQVTLSCSPISGHRSVSWYQQTPGQGLQFLFEYFSETQRNKGNFPGRFSGRQFSNSRSEMNVSTLELGDSALYLCASRPPGQGNYGYTFGSGTRLTVV.